The 13 T cell receptor beta chains given below trace back to one sample, sequenced in a study of CD8 T cells in Susac syndrome. About 0.45 to 1 ug RNA was reverse transcribed with random hexamers. TCRdb re-derived calls from the immunoSEQ multiplex PCR reads in MiXCR, one entry per CDR3 protein. The sample lists 330,000 or so distinct CDR3 sequences; approximately 85% were seen once. Sequencing was done on a sample of CD8+ T cells from PBMCs. The source is a human donor with multiple sclerosis.

The rearrangement joins TRBV4-3 to TRBJ2-7; 7 bases are a match to TRBD2. The CDR3 has 15 residues. The ends lost 0 bases at V and 0 bases at J; junction bases unmatched: 2. The germline V gene has CDR1 LGHNA and CDR2 YSLEER. Written as DNA, the CDR3 is TGCGCCAGCAGCCAAGACCGCGGGAGCTCCTACGAGCAGTACTTC. Encoded protein: CASSQDRGSSYEQYF.

The chain couples TRBV14 to TRBJ2-5; D perhaps matches TRBD2 (6 bases). This CDR3 is 15 amino acids long. Per germline, CDR1 SGHDN and CDR2 FVKESK. Deletions cut 5 bases from V and 3 bases from J, with 16 bases between. The CDR3 region is CASSSEEGTKETQYF. The CDR3, as DNA: TGTGCCAGCAGCTCAGAGGAGGGCACAAAAGAGACCCAGTACTTC.

The CDR3: CASGAVNYGYTF. CDR3 sequence (DNA): TGTGCCAGCGGAGCAGTTAACTATGGCTACACCTTC. The J gene is TRBJ1-2, the V gene TRBV14; no clear D gene. The V end lost 8 bases, the J end lost 1 base, and 8 bases lay between the germline ends. CDR3 size: 12 residues. Germline loops: CDR1 SGHDN, CDR2 FVKESK.

This chain joins TRBV7-9 and TRBJ2-5, with D uncertain. The V gene's germline CDR1 is SEHNR and CDR2 FQNEAQ (reference sequence). Trimming removed 5 bases at V and 4 bases at J, with 14 bases between. The CDR3 has 14 amino acids. The CDR3 DNA reads as TGTGCCAGCAGCCTTTCAACAGAAAGAGAGACCCAGTACTTC. This translates into CASSLSTERETQYF.

The CDR3 protein is CASTPVAGLLTDEQFF. DNA of the CDR3: TGCGCCAGCACCCCGGTAGCGGGACTTCTTACGGATGAGCAGTTCTTC. The chain joins TRBV4-3 to TRBJ2-1; 8 bases match TRBD2. CDR1 and CDR2 (germline): LGHNA, YSLEER. V was clipped by 7 bases and J by 8 bases; unmatched bases: 16. CDR3 length: 16 amino acids.

This clonotype showed up just once. The chain links TRBV7-3 to TRBJ1-1; TRBD1 agrees at 8 bases. J was trimmed by 4 bases and V by 1 base; bases with no gene match: 14. This CDR3 spans 18 amino acids. Germline V gene sequence: CDR1 SGHTA, CDR2 FQGTGA. CDR3 amino acids: CASSLMPLSGGSITEAFF. The CDR3 DNA sequence: TGTGCCAGCAGCTTAATGCCCCTGTCAGGGGGCAGCATCACTGAAGCTTTCTTT.

V gene TRBV7-6 combines with J gene TRBJ2-3; 10 nucleotides agree with TRBD1. From germline, CDR1 is SGHVS and CDR2 FNYEAQ. V dropped 5 bases and J dropped 1; count of bases not matched to a gene: 3. CDR3 length: 15 amino acids. CDR3 loop: CASSPGTGGTDTQYF. The CDR3 nucleotides read TGTGCCAGCAGCCCGGGGACAGGGGGCACAGATACGCAGTATTTT. The variable domain in full, completed from reference TRBV7-6 and TRBJ2-3, reads GAGVSQSPRYKVTKRGQDVALRCDPISGHVSLYWYRQALGQGPEFLTYFNYEAQQDKSGLPNDRFSAERPEGSISTLTIQRTEQRDSAMYRCASSPGTGGTDTQYFGPGTRLTVL.

This clonotype has a single count. This chain connects TRBV28 to TRBJ2-7; tentative D call: TRBD2 (5 bases). Germline assignment: CDR1 MDHEN and CDR2 SYDVKM. V lost 8 bases to trimming and J lost 3 bases, with 23 bases between them. The CDR3 has 16 amino acids. The CDR3 DNA reads TGTGCCAGCCGCGCCCGTCAAGCGGATAGTTTCTACGAGCAGTACTTC. It yields the protein CASRARQADSFYEQYF.

This CDR3 is CASSAGTSPYNEQFF. In DNA, the CDR3 is TGTGCCAGCAGCGCCGGGACTAGCCCTTACAATGAGCAGTTCTTC. V gene TRBV9 combines with J gene TRBJ2-1; TRBD2 aligns across 9 bases. CDR1 and CDR2 (germline): SGDLS, YYNGEE. V gave up 3 bases and J gave up 4 bases; unmatched junction bases: 5. The CDR3 sequence is 15 residues long.

This rearrangement joins TRBV3-1 to TRBJ2-1, with 7 bases that match TRBD2. V trimming: 0 bases; J trimming: 16 bases; junction bases outside the gene matches: 6. Germline CDR1 and CDR2: LGHDT and YNNKEL (reference sequence). The CDR3 spans 12 residues. In nucleotides, the CDR3 is TGTGCCAGCAGCCAAGATTACAGCGGGATATTCTTC. Translation: CASSQDYSGIFF.

The rearrangement uses TRBV5-1 and TRBJ2-2; possible D gene TRBD2, 7 bases. The V end lost 4 bases, the J end lost 7 bases, and 23 bases lay between the germline ends. Germline values: CDR1 SGHRS, CDR2 YFSETQ. The CDR3 totals 17 residues. CDR3 protein: CASSAAGAGPFVGELFF. CDR3 in DNA: TGCGCCAGCAGCGCGGCGGGGGCAGGCCCCTTCGTCGGGGAGCTGTTTTTT.

This chain uses TRBV27 with TRBJ2-3, with D unresolved. Trimming pared 5 bases from V and 3 bases from J, leaving 12 bases between. The CDR3 has 14 residues. The germline gives CDR1 MNHEY, CDR2 SMNVEV (reference sequence). The CDR3 spells CASSPLSDTDTQYF. The CDR3, as DNA: TGTGCCAGCAGTCCCCTCTCTGATACAGATACGCAGTATTTT.

CDR3 DNA: TGTGCCAGCTCACCACGTCCGACAGGGGAGGCCAAAAACATTCAGTACTTC. As protein: CASSPRPTGEAKNIQYF. This chain connects TRBV18 to TRBJ2-4, with 8 positions matching TRBD1. V shed 1 base, J shed 1 base, and the junction held 6 bases outside the gene matches. The CDR3 is made up of 17 amino acids. Germline-derived CDR1 and CDR2 are KGHSH and LQKENI. The complete variable domain, with remaining parts taken from reference TRBV18 and TRBJ2-4, reads NAGVMQNPRHLVRRRGQEARLRCSPMKGHSHVYWYRQLPEEGLKFMVYLQKENIIDESGMPKERFSAEFPKEGPSILRIQQVVRGDSAAYFCASSPRPTGEAKNIQYFGAGTRLSVL.